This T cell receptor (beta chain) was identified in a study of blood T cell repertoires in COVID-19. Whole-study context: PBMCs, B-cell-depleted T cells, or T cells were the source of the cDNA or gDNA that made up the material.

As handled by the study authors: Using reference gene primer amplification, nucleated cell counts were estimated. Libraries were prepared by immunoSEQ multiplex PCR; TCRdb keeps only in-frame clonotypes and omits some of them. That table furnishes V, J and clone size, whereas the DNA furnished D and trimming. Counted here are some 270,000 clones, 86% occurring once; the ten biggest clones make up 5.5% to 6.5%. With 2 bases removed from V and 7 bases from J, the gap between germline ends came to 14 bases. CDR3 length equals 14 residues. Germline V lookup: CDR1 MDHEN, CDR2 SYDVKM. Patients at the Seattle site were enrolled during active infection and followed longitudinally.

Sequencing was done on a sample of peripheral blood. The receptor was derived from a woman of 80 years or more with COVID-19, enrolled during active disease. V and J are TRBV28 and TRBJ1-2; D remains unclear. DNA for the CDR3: TGTGCCAGCAGTTTAAGTGCGTTAACCTTTGGCTACACCTTC. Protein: CASSLSALTFGYTF.